Below, 7 T cell receptor beta chains from the same sample are listed, as sequenced in a study of blood T cell repertoires in COVID-19. Clones were read by immunoSEQ multiplex PCR, and TCRdb kept only the in-frame ones, dropping some. The sample holds 65,000 to 80,000 clones; about 90% are singletons and the top ten take under 6%. The sequenced sample was peripheral blood. The source is a human donor in a cohort sampled during active COVID-19.

The V and J genes are TRBV18 and TRBJ2-7; D remains ambiguous. The CDR3 is 13 amino acids. The V and J ends lost 2 bases and 2 bases respectively, with 7 bases between them. Germline-derived CDR1 and CDR2 are KGHSH and LQKENI. CDR3 protein: CASSPTATYEQYF. The CDR3 bases are TGTGCCAGCTCACCAACCGCGACCTACGAGCAGTACTTC.

This clone was seen just once. The V and J genes are TRBV18 and TRBJ2-7; 10 bases fit TRBD1. CDR3 size: 14 residues. Germline V gene data show CDR1 as KGHSH and CDR2 as LQKENI. V trimming: 3 bases; J trimming: 5 bases; junction bases outside the gene matches: 4. The CDR3 DNA follows: TGTGCCAGCTCACCGGGCGACAGGGGGCACGAGCAGTACTTC. It specifies CASSPGDRGHEQYF.

This clone has a handful of counts. The chain has TRBV2 and TRBJ2-1; the D gene is possibly TRBD1 (5 bases). CDR3 size: 15 residues. V lost 6 bases and J lost 0, with 12 bases in between. CDR1 and CDR2 from the germline V gene are SNHLY and FYNNEI. The CDR3 sequence: CASRTDPSSYNEQFF. The CDR3 nucleotides are TGTGCCAGCAGGACAGATCCTAGCTCCTACAATGAGCAGTTCTTC.

J is TRBJ1-5 and V is TRBV30, with D uncertain. V gave up 0 bases and J gave up 4 bases, with 10 bases separating them. The CDR3 loop spans 14 amino acids. Germline lookup yields CDR1 GTSNPN and CDR2 SVGIG (reference sequence). CDR3 amino acids: CAWSVGGWNQPQHF. Written as DNA, the CDR3 is TGTGCCTGGAGTGTAGGAGGGTGGAATCAGCCCCAGCATTTT.

This chain uses TRBV7-2 with TRBJ2-7, with TRBD2 identical over 8 bases. The CDR3 is 14 amino acids. Per germline, CDR1 SGHTA and CDR2 FQGNSA. V gave up 6 bases and J gave up 2 bases; unmatched junction bases: 6. CDR3 sequence reads: CASRTGGIPYEQYF. CDR3 in DNA: TGTGCCAGCAGAACGGGGGGGATCCCCTACGAGCAGTACTTC.

The V call is TRBV29-1, the J call TRBJ2-3; the match to TRBD2 covers 13 bases. This CDR3 has 20 amino acids. Trimming removed 4 bases from V and 2 bases from J; junction bases left unmatched: 18. Germline CDR1 SQVTM, CDR2 ANQGSEA. CDR3 nucleotides: TGCAGCGTTGGCCCTCCTCGACTAGCGGGGGGTCCTGGGTACACAGATACGCAGTATTTT. This gives the protein CSVGPPRLAGGPGYTDTQYF.

The chain links TRBV5-1 to TRBJ1-1; 8 bases map to TRBD1. The V segment lost 1 base and the J segment 5 bases; nucleotides outside the gene matches: 1. Looked up from germline, CDR1 is SGHRS and CDR2 is YFSETQ. CDR3 length: 13 amino acids. This CDR3 is CASSLWTGTEAFF. The CDR3 DNA reads as TGCGCCAGCAGCTTGTGGACAGGGACTGAAGCTTTCTTT.